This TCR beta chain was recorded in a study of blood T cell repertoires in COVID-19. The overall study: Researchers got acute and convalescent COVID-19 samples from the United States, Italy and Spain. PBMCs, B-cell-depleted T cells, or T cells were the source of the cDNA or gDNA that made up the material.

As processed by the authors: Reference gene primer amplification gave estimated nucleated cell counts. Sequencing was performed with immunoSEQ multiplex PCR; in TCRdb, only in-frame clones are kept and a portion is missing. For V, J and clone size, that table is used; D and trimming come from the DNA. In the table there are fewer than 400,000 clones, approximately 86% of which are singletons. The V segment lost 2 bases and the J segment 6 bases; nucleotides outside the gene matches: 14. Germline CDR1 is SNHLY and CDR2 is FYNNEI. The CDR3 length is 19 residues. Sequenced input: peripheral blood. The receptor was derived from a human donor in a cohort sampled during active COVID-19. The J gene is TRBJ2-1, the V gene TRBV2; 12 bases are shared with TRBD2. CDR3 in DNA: TGTGCCAGCAGTGAAAGGCTAGCGGGAGGGCCCCGGACCGTCAATGAGCAGTTCTTC. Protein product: CASSERLAGGPRTVNEQFF.